The 18 T cell receptor beta chains below were found in one sample sequenced in a study of blood T cell repertoires in COVID-19. Clones were read by immunoSEQ multiplex PCR, and TCRdb kept only the in-frame ones, dropping some. The sample has roughly 190,000 clones, around 80% seen once. The specimen was peripheral blood. The receptors originated from a woman aged 45-59 years with acute or convalescent COVID-19.

The CDR3 DNA sequence: TGTGCCAGCAGCGGGACAGGACGTTCCTACGAGCAGTACTTC. This gives the protein CASSGTGRSYEQYF. This chain connects TRBV25-1 to TRBJ2-7; TRBD1 matches at 8 bases. Trimming cost V 6 bases and J 1 base; bases outside gene matches: 5. This CDR3 has 14 amino acids. Germline V CDR1 and CDR2: MGHDK, SYGVNS.

The rearrangement joins TRBV30 to TRBJ2-3, with TRBD2 matching over 10 bases. Trimming removed 8 bases from V and 6 bases from J; junction bases left unmatched: 14. CDR3 length: 15 amino acids. CDR1 GTSNPN and CDR2 SVGIG come from the germline V gene (reference sequence). CDR3 sequence (DNA): TGTGCCCGTTCCGGAGCGGGAGGGCGCCGGGATACGCAGTATTTT. It codes for CARSGAGGRRDTQYF.

This clone has just one count. This chain links TRBV25-1 with TRBJ2-3; TRBD2 matches 13 bases. V was clipped by 6 bases and J by 4 bases; unmatched bases: 4. The CDR3 is made up of 15 amino acids. Germline-derived CDR1 and CDR2 are MGHDK and SYGVNS. CDR3 coding DNA: TGTGCCAGCAGCACTAGCGGGGGGGACTCAGATACGCAGTATTTT. Protein: CASSTSGGDSDTQYF.

The rearrangement links TRBV6-5 to TRBJ1-5; possibly TRBD1 for D (5 bases). The germline V and J ends were trimmed by 4 bases and 2 bases, with 9 bases remaining between them. Germline CDR1 and CDR2: MNHEY and SVGAGI. The CDR3 extends over 14 amino acids. CDR3 residues: CASSLGGGNQPQHF. The CDR3 DNA follows: TGTGCCAGCAGTTTGGGGGGGGGCAATCAGCCCCAGCATTTT.

The chain is built from TRBV7-2 and TRBJ2-4, with TRBD1 as a possible D gene (6 bases). Germline loops: CDR1 SGHTA, CDR2 FQGNSA. This CDR3 is built from 16 residues. The ends were cut back, 5 bases at V and 0 bases at J, with 14 bases in the middle. The CDR3 loop is CASSPGTLLAKNIQYF. CDR3 nucleotides: TGTGCCAGCAGCCCCGGGACACTCTTAGCCAAAAACATTCAGTACTTC. Full variable domain (rest looked up from reference TRBV7-2 and TRBJ2-4): GAGVSQSPSNKVTEKGKDVELRCDPISGHTALYWYRQSLGQGLEFLIYFQGNSAPDKSGLPSDRFSAERTGGSVSTLTIQRTQQEDSAVYLCASSPGTLLAKNIQYFGAGTRLSVL.

V and J are TRBV7-8 and TRBJ1-2; 9 nucleotides agree with TRBD1. After removal of 5 bases from V and 2 bases from J, the junction contained 15 bases not matched to a gene. This CDR3 has 18 residues. In germline, CDR1 is SGHVS, CDR2 FQNEAQ. This CDR3 reads CASSPTGQGRNPNYGYTF. CDR3 sequence (DNA): TGTGCCAGCAGCCCCACGGGACAGGGTCGGAATCCGAACTATGGCTACACCTTC.

Regarding this clone: This sequence may be a read error, since a much larger clone differs from it by one base. This specimen includes other DNA sequences encoding the same CDR3. The genes are TRBV10-3 and TRBJ1-1; a weak D match, TRBD1 (5 bases). Germline V gene lookup returns CDR1 ENHRY and CDR2 SYGVKD. CDR3 size: 13 residues. Here the CDR3 reads CAISESQGSEAFF. In DNA form, the CDR3 reads TGTGCTATCAGTGAGTCGCAGGGATCTGAAGCTTTCTTT.

The chain employs TRBV19 and TRBJ1-5, with D possibly TRBD1 on 5 matching bases. From germline, CDR1 is LNHDA and CDR2 SQIVND (reference sequence). V lost 0 bases and J 7 bases, leaving 13 bases between the germline ends. This CDR3 contains 15 residues. The CDR3 bases are TGTGCCAGTAGTATAGAGAGCAGGGCAAACCAGCCCCAGCATTTT. Translated: CASSIESRANQPQHF.

The chain uses TRBV5-1 and TRBJ1-1; 10 positions agree with TRBD1. The trim removed 1 base at V and 5 bases at J, leaving 5 bases unmatched. Per germline, CDR1 SGHRS and CDR2 YFSETQ. CDR3 length: 15 amino acids. The DNA of the CDR3 is TGCGCCAGCAGCTTGATGGACAGGGGGGGTACTGAAGCTTTCTTT. Translation: CASSLMDRGGTEAFF.

The V call is TRBV10-3, the J call TRBJ1-1; perhaps TRBD1 as D (6 bases). Germline assignment: CDR1 ENHRY and CDR2 SYGVKD. There are 15 residues in the CDR3. Trimming cost V 2 bases and J 1 base, with 11 bases left between them. CDR3: CAISEPQTGNTEAFF. The CDR3 DNA is TGTGCCATCAGTGAGCCTCAGACAGGGAACACTGAAGCTTTCTTT.

DNA of the CDR3: TGCGCCAGCAGCCAAGATGCGGCTGCAGCTAACTATGGCTACACCTTC. Translated, it gives CASSQDAAAANYGYTF. The rearrangement links TRBV4-3 to TRBJ1-2; D is ambiguous. Trimming took off 0 bases at V and 0 bases at J, with 11 bases between the two ends. CDR1 and CDR2 from the germline V gene are LGHNA and YSLEER. The CDR3 is made up of 16 amino acids.

The chain joins TRBV19 to TRBJ1-5; TRBD1 is a possible D gene (6 bases). The V gene's germline CDR1 is LNHDA and CDR2 SQIVND (reference sequence). The germline V and J ends were trimmed by 3 bases and 2 bases, with 11 bases remaining between them. The CDR3 extends over 15 amino acids. CDR3 nucleotides: TGTGCCAGTAGTATGCAAGCAGGGGGCAATCAGCCCCAGCATTTT. This translates into CASSMQAGGNQPQHF.

J is TRBJ1-2 and V is TRBV12-3 or TRBV12-4, with TRBD1 matching over 9 bases. V lost 5 bases, J lost 8 bases, and 6 bases stayed unmatched. The CDR3 contains 13 residues. This CDR3 is CASSAQGAGGYTF. The CDR3 nucleotides read TGTGCCAGCAGTGCACAGGGGGCTGGGGGCTACACCTTC.

The genes are TRBV28 and TRBJ2-3; the match to TRBD2 covers 8 bases. Trimming cost V 8 bases and J 4 bases; bases outside gene matches: 8. The CDR3 loop spans 14 amino acids. The V gene's germline CDR1 is MDHEN and CDR2 SYDVKM. Written as DNA, the CDR3 is TGTGCCAGCCTACGGGGGGGGGCAGCAGATACGCAGTATTTT. Translating gives CASLRGGAADTQYF.

The chain's CDR3 is CASSPYRVVRSEAFF. In nucleotides, the CDR3 is TGTGCCAGCAGTCCCTACAGGGTGGTCAGATCTGAAGCTTTCTTT. The chain couples TRBV28 to TRBJ1-1; D perhaps matches TRBD1 (6 bases). Trimming stripped 5 bases from V and 6 bases from J, with 19 bases between. Per the germline V gene, CDR1 is MDHEN and CDR2 is SYDVKM. The CDR3 contains 15 residues.

CDR3 coding DNA: TGTGCCAGCAGCTTACTCGGGACTGGTCTGGATACGCAGTATTTT. As protein: CASSLLGTGLDTQYF. V is TRBV7-7 and J is TRBJ2-3, with D possibly matching TRBD2 (6 bases). CDR3 size: 15 residues. Deletions cut 2 bases from V and 6 bases from J, with 15 bases between. Per germline, CDR1 SSHAT and CDR2 FNYEAQ (reference sequence). Looking up the rest from reference TRBV7-7 and TRBJ2-3 gives the full variable domain: GAGVSQSPRYKVTKRGQDVTLRCDPISSHATLYWYQQALGQGPEFLTYFNYEAQPDKSGLPSDRFSAERPEGSISTLTIQRTEQRDSAMYRCASSLLGTGLDTQYFGPGTRLTVL.

V gene TRBV30 combines with J gene TRBJ2-1; 15 bases map to TRBD2. This CDR3 comprises 16 residues. V lost 2 bases to trimming and J lost 9 bases; unmatched junction nucleotides: 8. CDR1 is GTSNPN and CDR2 is SVGIG in the germline V gene (reference sequence). CDR3 bases: TGTGCCTGGAGTTCCGGACTAGCGGGAGGGCCGGGTGAGCAGTTCTTC. Translation: CAWSSGLAGGPGEQFF.

The chain couples TRBV7-9 to TRBJ2-7; possible D gene TRBD2, 5 bases. This CDR3 has 14 amino acids. Trimming stripped 2 bases from V and 2 bases from J, with 10 bases between. The V gene's germline CDR1 is SEHNR and CDR2 FQNEAQ (reference sequence). CDR3 nucleotide sequence: TGTGCCAGCAGCTTATCCGGGGAGACCTACGAGCAGTACTTC. Translating gives CASSLSGETYEQYF. Using reference TRBV7-9 and TRBJ2-7 for the parts outside the CDR3, the full variable domain is DTGVSQNPRHKITKRGQNVTFRCDPISEHNRLYWYRQTLGQGPEFLTYFQNEAQLEKSRLLSDRFSAERPKGSFSTLEIQRTEQGDSAMYLCASSLSGETYEQYFGPGTRLTVT.